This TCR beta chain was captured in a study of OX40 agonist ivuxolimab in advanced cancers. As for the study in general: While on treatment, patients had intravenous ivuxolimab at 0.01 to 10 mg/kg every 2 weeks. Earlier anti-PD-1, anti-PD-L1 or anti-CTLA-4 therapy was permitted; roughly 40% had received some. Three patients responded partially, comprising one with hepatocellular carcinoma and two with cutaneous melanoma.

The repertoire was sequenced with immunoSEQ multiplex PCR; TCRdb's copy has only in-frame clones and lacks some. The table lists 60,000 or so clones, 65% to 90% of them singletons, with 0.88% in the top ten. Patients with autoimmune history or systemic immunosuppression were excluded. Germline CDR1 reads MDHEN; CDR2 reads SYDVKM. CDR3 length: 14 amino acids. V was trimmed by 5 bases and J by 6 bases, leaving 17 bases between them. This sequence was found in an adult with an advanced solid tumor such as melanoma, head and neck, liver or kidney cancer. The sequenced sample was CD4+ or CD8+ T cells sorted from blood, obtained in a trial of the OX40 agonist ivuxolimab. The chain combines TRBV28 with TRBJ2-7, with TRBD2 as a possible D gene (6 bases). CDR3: CASSLPGTLVEQYF. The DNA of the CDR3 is TGTGCCAGCAGTCTCCCCGGGACTCTAGTCGAGCAGTACTTC.